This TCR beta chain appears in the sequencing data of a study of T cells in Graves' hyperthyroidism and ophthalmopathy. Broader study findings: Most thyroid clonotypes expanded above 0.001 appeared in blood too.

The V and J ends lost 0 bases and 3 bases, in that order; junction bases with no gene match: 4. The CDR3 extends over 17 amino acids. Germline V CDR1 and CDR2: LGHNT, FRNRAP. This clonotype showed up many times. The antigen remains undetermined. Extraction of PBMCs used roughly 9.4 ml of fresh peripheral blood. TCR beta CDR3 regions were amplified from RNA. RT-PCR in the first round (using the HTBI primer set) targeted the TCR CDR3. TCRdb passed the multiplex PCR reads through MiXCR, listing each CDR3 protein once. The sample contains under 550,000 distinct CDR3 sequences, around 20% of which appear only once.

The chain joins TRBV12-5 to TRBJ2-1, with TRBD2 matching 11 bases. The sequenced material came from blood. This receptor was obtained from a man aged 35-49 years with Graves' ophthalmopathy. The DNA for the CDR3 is TGTGCTAGTGGTTTGGTATCTAGCGGGGGGATCTACAATGAGCAGTTCTTC. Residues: CASGLVSSGGIYNEQFF.